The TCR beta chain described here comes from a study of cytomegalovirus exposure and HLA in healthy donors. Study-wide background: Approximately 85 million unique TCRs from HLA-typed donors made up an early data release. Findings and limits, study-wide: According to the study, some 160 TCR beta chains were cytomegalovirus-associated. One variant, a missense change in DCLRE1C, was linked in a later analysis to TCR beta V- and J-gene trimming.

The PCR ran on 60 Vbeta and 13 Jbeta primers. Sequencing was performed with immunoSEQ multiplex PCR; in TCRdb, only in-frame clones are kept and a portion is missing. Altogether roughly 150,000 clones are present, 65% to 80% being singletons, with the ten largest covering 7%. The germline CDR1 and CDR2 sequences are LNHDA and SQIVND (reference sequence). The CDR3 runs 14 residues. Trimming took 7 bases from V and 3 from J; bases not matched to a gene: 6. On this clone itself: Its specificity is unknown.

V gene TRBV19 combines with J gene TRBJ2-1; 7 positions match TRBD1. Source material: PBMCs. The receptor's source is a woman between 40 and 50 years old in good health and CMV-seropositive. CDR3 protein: CASKVPGGYNEQFF. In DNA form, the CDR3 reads TGTGCCAGTAAAGTCCCAGGGGGCTACAATGAGCAGTTCTTC.